The clone carrying this TCR beta chain showed up just a few times. Antigen: not known. TCRdb reanalysed the 5' RACE reads using MiXCR and keeps one entry per CDR3 protein. The sample yields about 310,000 distinct CDR3 sequences, approximately 19% seen once. This sample was taken from a study of T-cell memory formation after mild COVID-19. The CDR3 extends over 12 amino acids. The V gene's germline CDR1 is LNHDA and CDR2 SQIVND (reference sequence). After removal of 5 bases from V and 12 bases from J, the junction contained 6 bases not matched to a gene. Overall study findings and caveats: Some SARS-CoV-2-responding clones were already detected in memory before infection.

The V and J genes are TRBV19 and TRBJ2-1; TRBD1 matches 8 bases. The sample comprised PBMCs or a T cell subset sorted from them (not recorded which). This TCR was recovered from a man younger than 35 who had mild COVID-19 (a few samples of this study predate the infection). Cell type and time point are not known. The CDR3 DNA follows: TGTGCCAGTAGTCCTCAGGGGGCCGGGCAGTTCTTC. Encoded protein: CASSPQGAGQFF.